Listed here are 29 T cell receptor beta chains from one sample, sequenced in a study of blood T cells in healthy people across ages. The second PCR ran about 6 to 12 cycles with a sample-barcoded 5' primer and J-beta primers. In TCRdb, the 5' RACE reads were re-called with MiXCR into one record per CDR3 protein. This sample has about 800,000 distinct CDR3 sequences; around a quarter occur once, and the top ten carry around 3.6%. Another study also made use of these data, one on T cells of mothers and their children.

The specimen sequenced was blood. All receptors come from a boy between 5 and 17 years old in good health.

The chain has TRBV30 and TRBJ2-5; the D gene is possibly TRBD1 (6 bases). Germline loops: CDR1 GTSNPN, CDR2 SVGIG (reference sequence). Trimming left V 1 base short and J 1 base short, with 10 bases between. The CDR3 contains 14 residues. In DNA form, the CDR3 reads TGTGCCTGGAGTGGGGACACGGCCCAAGAGACCCAGTACTTC. Translating gives CAWSGDTAQETQYF.

A note on this clonotype: One junction end does not reproduce the germline sequence, and a read error may be involved. V gene TRBV4-3 combines with J gene TRBJ2-5; D call uncertain. The DNA end is a closer match to TRBJ2-7, so the J assignment may be wrong. The CDR3 contains 15 residues. The germline V gene encodes CDR1 LGHNA and CDR2 YSLEER. For the CDR3, the DNA is TGCGTCAGCAGCCAAGATTTCCCAGGCCCCTACGAGCAGTACTTC. This codes for CVSSQDFPGPYEQYF.

This clonotype showed up just a few times. This chain joins TRBV7-2 and TRBJ2-5; 9 positions match TRBD2. The J call may be in error: the DNA end matches TRBJ2-1 better. This CDR3 spans 17 amino acids. Germline V gene data show CDR1 as SGHTA and CDR2 as FQGNSA. This CDR3 reads CASSTPSSGGTYNEQFF. Here the CDR3 DNA reads TGTGCCAGCAGCACCCCTAGCAGCGGGGGGACCTACAATGAGCAGTTCTTC.

The chain joins TRBV20-1 to TRBJ2-5; 12 nucleotides align to TRBD1. V lost 6 bases and J lost 4; bases outside the gene matches: 6. Germline lookup yields CDR1 DFQATT and CDR2 SNEGSKA (reference sequence). The CDR3 has 14 residues. The CDR3 DNA follows: TGCAGTGCGGAGGGACAGGGGGCTTTAGAGACCCAGTACTTC. Translation gives CSAEGQGALETQYF.

The rearrangement joins TRBV6-1 to TRBJ2-1, with 8 bases aligning to TRBD1. The last part of the DNA fits TRBJ2-7 better; the J call may be wrong. Germline V CDR1 and CDR2: MNHNS, SASEGT. The CDR3 runs to 15 residues. The CDR3 region is CASRLQTGQGYEQYV. DNA for the CDR3: TGTGCCAGCAGACTACAGACAGGACAGGGATACGAGCAGTACGTC.

J is TRBJ2-1 and V is TRBV12-3 or TRBV12-4, with 8 bases lining up with TRBD2. CDR3 length equals 15 residues. Trimming at V came to 1 base and at J to 4 bases, leaving 3 bases not matched to a gene. The CDR3 nucleotides read TGTGCCAGCAGTTTAGAGCGGGAGTATTACAATGAGCAGTTCTTC. Translating it yields CASSLEREYYNEQFF.

The table lists this clonotype with a few counts. V is TRBV20-1 and J is TRBJ1-5; D is ambiguous. The CDR3 totals 12 residues. V was clipped by 5 bases and J by 6 bases, with 11 bases between them. Germline CDR1 reads DFQATT; CDR2 reads SNEGSKA (reference sequence). The CDR3 region is CSAEGYSQPQHF. The CDR3 coding sequence is TGCAGTGCTGAAGGGTACAGTCAGCCCCAGCATTTT.

Only a few counts were recorded for this clonotype. V gene TRBV12-3 or TRBV12-4 combines with J gene TRBJ2-1, with D possibly TRBD2 on 6 matching bases. V lost 1 base and J lost 3, with 13 bases in between. This CDR3 has 16 amino acids. Here the CDR3 DNA reads TGTGCCAGCAGTTTAGGGGCGGGGAGATACTACAATGAGCAGTTCTTC. Protein: CASSLGAGRYYNEQFF.

A few counts support this clonotype. The CDR3: CASTLGGQGVYEQYF. DNA for the CDR3: TGTGCCAGCACCCTTGGGGGTCAGGGAGTCTACGAGCAGTACTTC. The chain is built from TRBV12-3 or TRBV12-4 and TRBJ2-7; the D call may be TRBD1 or TRBD2 (5 bases each). V was shortened by 7 bases and J by 3 bases, with 19 bases between the two germline ends. CDR3 length: 15 amino acids.

V is TRBV18 and J is TRBJ1-6; TRBD1 is a possible D gene (5 bases). Germline lookup yields CDR1 KGHSH and CDR2 LQKENI. The V and J ends lost 6 bases and 3 bases respectively, with 12 bases between them. This CDR3 has 15 amino acids. The CDR3 DNA reads TGTGCCAGCTCGAACCAGGGTGGCTATAATTCACCCCTCCACTTT. This gives the protein CASSNQGGYNSPLHF.

This clonotype was recorded a few times. The V and J genes are TRBV28 and TRBJ2-7; TRBD1 aligns across 10 bases. From germline, CDR1 is MDHEN and CDR2 SYDVKM. V dropped 2 bases and J dropped 4; count of bases not matched to a gene: 14. The CDR3 extends over 18 amino acids. The CDR3 region is CASSLGTGVDRSSYEQYF. CDR3 nucleotide sequence: TGTGCCAGCAGTTTAGGGACAGGGGTTGATAGGAGCTCTTACGAGCAGTACTTC.

In this sample, this clonotype turned up a few times. The junction shows a germline mismatch at one end, possibly a read error. This chain joins TRBV2 and TRBJ1-2, with D possibly matching TRBD1 (6 bases). CDR3 length: 16 residues. The germline V gene has CDR1 SNHLY and CDR2 FYNNEI. The CDR3 sequence: CASREAGTQSLGGYTF. CDR3 sequence (DNA): TGTGCCAGCAGGGAAGCCGGGACACAATCTTTAGGAGGCTACACCTTC.

This clonotype was counted only a few times. The CDR3 sequence is CASSPLTTSSYEQYF. For the CDR3, the DNA is TGTGCCAGCAGCCCCTTGACAACGTCCTCCTACGAGCAGTACTTC. The rearrangement links TRBV13 to TRBJ2-7, with D hard to call. With 5 bases removed from V and 0 bases from J, the gap between germline ends came to 14 bases. Germline CDR1 and CDR2: PRHDT and FYEKMQ (reference sequence). The CDR3 totals 15 residues.

This clonotype came up a few times. The chain joins TRBV29-1 to TRBJ1-1; D call uncertain. This CDR3 region has 14 residues. From germline, CDR1 is SQVTM and CDR2 ANQGSEA. V gave up 6 bases and J gave up 0 bases, with 14 bases separating them. For the CDR3, the DNA is TGCAGCGTCGTGTTAGCGATCGTGAACACTGAAGCTTTCTTT. It translates to CSVVLAIVNTEAFF.

The V and J genes are TRBV29-1 and TRBJ2-6, with a possible D match to TRBD1 (6 bases). The length of the CDR3 is 14 residues. Germline V lookup: CDR1 SQVTM, CDR2 ANQGSEA. V was clipped by 4 bases and J by 3 bases, with 10 bases between them. CDR3 in amino acids: CSVARDIGANVLTF. The CDR3 DNA is TGCAGCGTTGCACGGGACATTGGGGCCAACGTCCTGACTTTC.

There are a few counts of this clonotype. The chain recombines TRBV21-1 with TRBJ2-7; TRBD1 is the table's D call and was not checked against the DNA. TRBV21-1 is deemed a pseudogene. The CDR3 is made up of 12 amino acids. This CDR3 is CARKQGGDEQYF. The CDR3 DNA reads TGTGCCAGGAAACAGGGGGGCGACGAGCAGTACTTC.

The chain carries TRBV4-3 and TRBJ2-1, with D hard to call. The CDR3 contains 15 residues. V was trimmed by 4 bases and J by 3 bases, leaving 13 bases between them. CDR1 is LGHNA and CDR2 is YSLEER in the germline V gene. The CDR3 protein is CASSPHRDNYNEQFF. The DNA for the CDR3 is TGCGCCAGCAGCCCACATAGAGATAACTACAATGAGCAGTTCTTC.

This clonotype has more than one count but fewer than ten. V usage is TRBV12-3 or TRBV12-4 and J usage is TRBJ1-3; D is undetermined. The CDR3 spans 15 residues. The V end was cut by 3 bases, the J end by 4 bases, with 13 bases between. The CDR3 sequence is CASSFGELGGNTIYF. The CDR3 nucleotides are TGTGCCAGCAGTTTCGGGGAGCTGGGAGGAAACACCATATATTTT.

This clonotype occurred many times. The V and J genes are TRBV7-8 and TRBJ2-1; no clear D. With 6 bases removed from V and 0 bases from J, the gap between germline ends came to 12 bases. The germline V gene has CDR1 SGHVS and CDR2 FQNEAQ. This CDR3 contains 15 residues. CDR3 region: CASRQTTSSYNEQFF. The CDR3 DNA reads as TGTGCCAGCAGACAAACAACGAGCTCCTACAATGAGCAGTTCTTC.

There are a few counts of this clonotype. The chain links TRBV6-6 to TRBJ2-1; possibly TRBD1 for D (6 bases). V was trimmed by 2 bases and J by 4 bases, leaving 21 bases between them. The CDR3 runs 18 residues. Per the germline V gene, CDR1 is MNHNY and CDR2 is SVGAGI (reference sequence). CDR3 in DNA: TGTGCCAGCAGTTACGAGCACAGGGTGTTTGATTATTACAATGAGCAGTTCTTC. It encodes CASSYEHRVFDYYNEQFF.

The rearrangement joins TRBV5-1 to TRBJ2-1; 8 positions match TRBD2. The CDR3 extends over 15 amino acids. Germline V gene lookup returns CDR1 SGHRS and CDR2 YFSETQ. The V and J ends lost 2 bases and 2 bases, in that order; junction bases with no gene match: 3. CDR3 sequence: CASSFSGDAYNEQFF. For the CDR3, the DNA is TGCGCCAGCAGCTTTAGCGGGGACGCCTACAATGAGCAGTTCTTC.

The chain is built from TRBV10-2 and TRBJ2-7; 10 nucleotides agree with TRBD2. Trimming removed 4 bases from V and 4 bases from J; junction bases left unmatched: 7. The germline V gene encodes CDR1 WSHSY and CDR2 SAAADI. The CDR3 is 15 residues long. CDR3 protein: CASSVGSGRAYEQYF. In DNA, the CDR3 is TGCGCCAGCAGTGTAGGGAGCGGGAGGGCTTACGAGCAGTACTTC.

V usage is TRBV12-3 or TRBV12-4 and J usage is TRBJ2-5; D perhaps matches TRBD2 (5 bases). This CDR3 has 13 amino acids. V was shortened by 2 bases and J by 11 bases, with 15 bases between the two germline ends. The CDR3 DNA reads TGTGCCAGCAGTTTAAAAGTGCCAGCGGTGCAGTACTTC. It is translated as CASSLKVPAVQYF.

This clonotype was counted only a few times. J is TRBJ2-5 and V is TRBV6-2 or TRBV6-3; D tentatively fits TRBD1 or TRBD2 (5 bases each). Trimming shortened V by 5 bases and J by 7 bases, and 17 bases separated the two germline ends. Germline V gene data show CDR1 as MNHEY and CDR2 as SVGEGT. CDR3 size: 14 residues. The CDR3 here is CASSASGTQGTQYF. CDR3 sequence (DNA): TGTGCCAGCAGTGCTTCCGGGACCCAGGGGACCCAGTACTTC.

This chain connects TRBV14 to TRBJ2-2, with a weak D call TRBD2 (5 bases). Germline lookup yields CDR1 SGHDN and CDR2 FVKESK. The V end lost 4 bases, the J end lost 0 bases, and 9 bases lay between the germline ends. The CDR3 covers 15 residues. CDR3 nucleotides: TGTGCCAGCAGCCTAGCGAGCGCGAACACCGGGGAGCTGTTTTTT. As protein: CASSLASANTGELFF.

This clonotype showed up just once. The chain is built from TRBV7-2 and TRBJ1-6, with 9 nucleotides matching TRBD1. Trimming cost V 4 bases and J 6 bases; bases outside gene matches: 4. The length of the CDR3 is 15 residues. CDR1 is SGHTA and CDR2 is FQGNSA in the germline V gene. The CDR3 protein is CASSSQGAANSPLHF. The CDR3 DNA reads as TGTGCCAGCAGCTCACAGGGGGCGGCTAATTCACCCCTCCACTTT.

This clonotype was detected a few times. The rearrangement joins TRBV25-1 to TRBJ1-3; D is possibly TRBD1 (6 bases). The CDR3 totals 16 residues. The germline V and J ends were trimmed by 5 bases and 2 bases, with 16 bases remaining between them. In germline, CDR1 is MGHDK, CDR2 SYGVNS. The CDR3 protein is CASSSWGRGAGNTIYF. The CDR3 DNA is TGTGCCAGCAGTAGCTGGGGGCGAGGGGCTGGAAACACCATATATTTT. Together with reference TRBV25-1 and TRBJ1-3, the CDR3 gives the full variable domain: EADIYQTPRYLVIGTGKKITLECSQTMGHDKMYWYQQDPGMELHLIHYSYGVNSTEKGDLSSESTVSRIRTEHFPLTLESARPSHTSQYLCASSSWGRGAGNTIYFGEGSWLTVV.

V gene TRBV20-1 combines with J gene TRBJ2-1; TRBD2 matches at 12 bases. The CDR3 is made up of 14 amino acids. Per the germline V gene, CDR1 is DFQATT and CDR2 is SNEGSKA (reference sequence). V dropped 3 bases and J dropped 9; count of bases not matched to a gene: 6. The CDR3 DNA reads TGCAGTGCTAGGCTAGCGGGGGGGGTTGGTGAGCAGTTCTTC. Its translation: CSARLAGGVGEQFF.

This clonotype turned up a few times. The chain is built from TRBV11-2 and TRBJ1-4; no clear D. The V end lost 5 bases, the J end lost 0 bases, and 19 bases lay between the germline ends. The CDR3 extends over 18 amino acids. Germline V CDR1 and CDR2: SGHAT, FQNNGV. This CDR3 reads CASSRIRGGVATNEKLFF. CDR3 DNA sequence: TGTGCCAGCAGCCGTATCCGAGGTGGGGTTGCAACTAATGAAAAACTGTTTTTT.